A single sample gave rise to the 30 T cell receptor beta chains below, sequenced in a study of blood T cell repertoires in COVID-19. The repertoire was sequenced with immunoSEQ multiplex PCR; TCRdb's copy has only in-frame clones and lacks some. The sample lists under 95,000 clones, 70% to 90% occurring once. The specimen was peripheral blood. The receptors originated from a woman of 80 years or more with acute or convalescent COVID-19.

CDR3 protein: CALEKGANTEAFF. The CDR3 DNA is TGTGCCCTAGAAAAGGGGGCCAACACTGAAGCTTTCTTT. This sequence joins TRBV30 and TRBJ1-1; 7 nucleotides align to TRBD1. The CDR3 contains 13 residues. Germline-derived CDR1 and CDR2 are GTSNPN and SVGIG (reference sequence). After removal of 8 bases from V and 2 bases from J, the junction contained 8 bases not matched to a gene.

V gene TRBV7-9 combines with J gene TRBJ1-4; TRBD1 might be the D (6 bases). The CDR3 runs to 16 residues. Trimming took 1 base from V and 8 from J, leaving 17 bases between them. Germline V lookup: CDR1 SEHNR, CDR2 FQNEAQ (reference sequence). The CDR3 is CASSLGTATLDEKLFF. DNA for the CDR3: TGTGCCAGCAGCTTAGGGACAGCTACCTTGGACGAAAAACTGTTTTTT.

The chain links TRBV5-1 to TRBJ2-3; no definite D call. CDR3 size: 14 residues. Germline CDR1 SGHRS, CDR2 YFSETQ. Deletions cut 0 bases from V and 2 bases from J, with 7 bases between. CDR3: CASSLALTTDTQYF. CDR3 bases: TGCGCCAGCAGCTTGGCACTTACCACAGATACGCAGTATTTT.

The chain carries TRBV5-5 and TRBJ2-6, with D possibly matching TRBD2 (5 bases). CDR3 length: 16 amino acids. The germline V gene has CDR1 SGHKS and CDR2 YYEKEE (reference sequence). V was shortened by 4 bases and J by 4 bases, with 15 bases between the two germline ends. The CDR3 here is CASSPLKGAGANVLTF. Written as DNA, the CDR3 is TGTGCCAGCAGCCCCCTAAAGGGAGCGGGGGCCAACGTCCTGACTTTC.

The chain employs TRBV7-2 and TRBJ2-1; tentatively, D is TRBD1 (6 bases). V lost 4 bases and J lost 15, with 16 bases in between. The V gene's germline CDR1 is SGHTA and CDR2 FQGNSA. The CDR3 runs to 12 residues. DNA of the CDR3: TGTGCCAGCAGCTACATTACAGGGTCACTGTTCTTC. Its protein product is CASSYITGSLFF.

V is TRBV4-1 and J is TRBJ1-1; 8 bases align to TRBD1. J lost 4 bases, V lost 4 bases, and 20 bases had no gene match. Germline V CDR1 and CDR2: MGHRA, YSYEKL. This CDR3 has 19 amino acids. CDR3 coding DNA: TGCGCCAGCAGCCCTATACCTCCTGGGGCAGGGGGCATCCGCACTGAAGCTTTCTTT. Its translation: CASSPIPPGAGGIRTEAFF.

The chain joins TRBV4-1 to TRBJ2-7; a weak D match, TRBD2 (6 bases). V lost 2 bases, J lost 1 base, and 24 bases lay in between. Germline assignment: CDR1 MGHRA and CDR2 YSYEKL. The CDR3 spans 19 residues. CDR3 bases: TGCGCCAGCAGCCAAAAACTCACTCTTACGGGGGTTGGGTCCTACGAGCAGTACTTC. It encodes CASSQKLTLTGVGSYEQYF.

This clone was observed a single time. This chain links TRBV6-6 with TRBJ2-7, with TRBD2 matching 9 bases. Germline V gives CDR1 MNHNY, CDR2 SVGAGI (reference sequence). The CDR3 has 14 residues. Unmatched junction bases numbered 6, after V lost 5 bases and J lost 4 bases. The CDR3 nucleotides are TGTGCCAGCAGTAAACCGGGACTAGCTTACGAGCAGTACTTC. Translation: CASSKPGLAYEQYF.

For this clone: Its ends do not fully match the called genes, so a read error is possible. This sequence joins TRBV6-6 and TRBJ2-5; D is possibly TRBD2 (7 bases). The CDR3 is 16 amino acids. The germline V gene encodes CDR1 MNHNY and CDR2 SVGAGI (reference sequence). CDR3 sequence: CASSSRGALGQGTQYF. The CDR3 region has the DNA TGTGCCAGCAGTTCCCGGGGGGCCTTAGGACAAGGGACCCAGTACTTC.

The CDR3 region has the DNA TGTGCCAGCAGCCCCGGGACAGGGGGCGTCGGCAATCAGCCCCAGCATTTT. It codes for CASSPGTGGVGNQPQHF. The chain carries TRBV3-1 (or the pseudogene TRBV3-2) and TRBJ1-5, with 12 bases matching TRBD1. CDR3 length: 17 amino acids. J gave up 2 bases and V 4 bases, and 6 bases lay outside the gene matches. Germline-derived CDR1 and CDR2 are LGHDT and YNNKEL (reference sequence).

The rearrangement links TRBV6-1 to TRBJ1-6; TRBD1 is a possible D gene (6 bases). Between the trimmed V and J ends, which lost 2 bases and 7 bases, there was a span of 24 bases. Germline V gives CDR1 MNHNS, CDR2 SASEGT. The CDR3 has 19 residues. CDR3 sequence reads: CASSEFSAGVSSKNSPLHF. CDR3 nucleotide sequence: TGTGCCAGCAGTGAATTTTCGGCAGGGGTTTCAAGTAAGAATTCACCCCTCCACTTT.

This clone was found a few times. The chain is built from TRBV10-3 and TRBJ1-2; D might be TRBD1 (5 bases). The CDR3 extends over 14 amino acids. V gave up 3 bases and J gave up 4 bases, with 12 bases separating them. CDR1 is ENHRY, CDR2 SYGVKD, per germline. The CDR3 DNA reads TGTGCCATCAGTGATACCAGGGAAGGCTATGGCTACACCTTC. Translated: CAISDTREGYGYTF.

V gene TRBV10-1 combines with J gene TRBJ2-5; TRBD2 might be the D (5 bases). In germline, CDR1 is WNHNN, CDR2 SYGVQD (reference sequence). There are 14 residues in the CDR3. Trimming removed 3 bases from V and 4 bases from J, with 12 bases in between. The DNA for the CDR3 is TGCGCCAGCAGTGATAACCTAGCCCGAGAGACCCAGTACTTC. It codes for CASSDNLARETQYF.

This clone was observed a handful of times. The chain links TRBV20-1 to TRBJ2-7; no definite D call. From germline, CDR1 is DFQATT and CDR2 SNEGSKA (reference sequence). V was clipped by 3 bases and J by 0 bases, with 6 bases between them. The CDR3 runs 12 residues. CDR3 nucleotides: TGCAGTGCTAGTGCGTCCTCCTACGAGCAGTACTTC. It codes for CSASASSYEQYF.

The CDR3 reads CASSEALGGARGGKTQYF. CDR3 in DNA: TGTGCCAGCAGTGAAGCGCTAGGAGGGGCGCGGGGCGGGAAGACCCAGTACTTC. V is TRBV6-1 and J is TRBJ2-5; D is possibly TRBD2 (6 bases). The germline V gene has CDR1 MNHNS and CDR2 SASEGT. The CDR3 covers 18 residues. With 0 bases removed from V and 6 bases from J, the gap between germline ends came to 23 bases.

This clone was seen only once. This chain joins TRBV9 and TRBJ2-3; tentatively, D is TRBD1 (6 bases). CDR3 length: 16 residues. V was clipped by 5 bases and J by 0 bases, with 16 bases between them. CDR1 and CDR2 (germline): SGDLS, YYNGEE. Written as DNA, the CDR3 is TGTGCCAGCAGTTTAGGGGGTGGCGGAAGCACAGATACGCAGTATTTT. As protein: CASSLGGGGSTDTQYF.

The chain couples TRBV18 to TRBJ2-1; TRBD1 aligns across 7 bases. J was trimmed by 7 bases and V by 3 bases; bases with no gene match: 3. Germline V lookup: CDR1 KGHSH, CDR2 LQKENI. The CDR3 is 13 amino acids. The CDR3 spells CASSPTGRNEQFF. CDR3 nucleotide sequence: TGTGCCAGCTCACCGACAGGGCGGAATGAGCAGTTCTTC.

The chain combines TRBV5-8 with TRBJ2-7, with D tentatively TRBD2 (6 bases). Germline CDR1 and CDR2: SGHTS and YDEGEE. Between the trimmed V and J ends, which lost 6 bases and 3 bases, there was a span of 13 bases. CDR3 length equals 13 residues. In DNA, the CDR3 is TGTGCCAGCACCGGAGGGGTGGGCTACGAGCAGTACTTC. Residues: CASTGGVGYEQYF.

The V call is TRBV11-2, the J call TRBJ1-1; no firm D call. Trimming took off 1 base at V and 2 bases at J, with 11 bases between the two ends. The V gene's germline CDR1 is SGHAT and CDR2 FQNNGV. CDR3 length: 15 amino acids. The CDR3 bases are TGTGCCAGCAGCTTAGGTACTACCGGCAACACTGAAGCTTTCTTT. Amino acid sequence: CASSLGTTGNTEAFF.

The chain joins TRBV2 to TRBJ2-3; D is perhaps TRBD1 (6 bases). Germline assignment: CDR1 SNHLY and CDR2 FYNNEI. V lost 11 bases to trimming and J lost 0 bases, with 15 bases between them. This CDR3 spans 14 amino acids. The chain's CDR3 is CAARDTLSTDTQYF. The CDR3 bases are TGTGCCGCCCGGGACACTTTAAGCACAGATACGCAGTATTTT.

This clone was detected only once. A read error may produce the germline difference seen at one junction end. The V and J genes are TRBV4-1 and TRBJ2-4, with a tentative D call TRBD1 (5 bases). The germline V gene has CDR1 MGHRA and CDR2 YSYEKL. The length of the CDR3 is 15 residues. The CDR3 here is CASSQVLSYRNIQYF. The CDR3 nucleotides read TGCGCCAGCAGCCAAGTTTTGTCGTACAGGAACATTCAGTACTTT.

The rearrangement links TRBV12-3 or TRBV12-4 to TRBJ1-2; D gene uncertain. The CDR3 runs to 13 residues. The V gene lost 5 bases and the J gene lost 8 bases, with 15 bases spanning the gap. The CDR3 region is CASSPNIRSGYTF. The CDR3 DNA follows: TGTGCCAGCAGTCCTAACATACGGAGCGGCTACACCTTC.

The chain has TRBV19 and TRBJ1-2; 9 bases map to TRBD1. Trimming took 3 bases from V and 5 from J; bases not matched to a gene: 4. The CDR3 consists of 14 residues. Germline V gives CDR1 LNHDA, CDR2 SQIVND (reference sequence). Here the CDR3 reads CASSIPGQGYGYTF. CDR3 DNA: TGTGCCAGTAGTATTCCGGGACAGGGTTATGGCTACACCTTC.

The chain carries TRBV2 and TRBJ2-3, with 11 positions matching TRBD2. CDR1 and CDR2 (germline): SNHLY, FYNNEI. The CDR3 loop spans 16 amino acids. Trimming took 5 bases from V and 2 from J; bases not matched to a gene: 6. The DNA of the CDR3 is TGTGCCAGCAGTCCGGGACTAGCGGAGAACACAGATACGCAGTATTTT. Its protein product is CASSPGLAENTDTQYF.

This chain uses TRBV9 with TRBJ2-2; 11 bases map to TRBD2. CDR1 and CDR2 from the germline V gene are SGDLS and YYNGEE. This CDR3 is built from 18 residues. J gave up 5 bases and V 4 bases, and 13 bases lay outside the gene matches. CDR3 coding DNA: TGTGCCAGCAGCCCGCGTGTGCTAGCGGGGGGCGGAACCGGGGAGCTGTTTTTT. Protein: CASSPRVLAGGGTGELFF.

This clone has a single count. V is TRBV19 and J is TRBJ1-5; 10 bases match TRBD1. Germline V gives CDR1 LNHDA, CDR2 SQIVND (reference sequence). The V and J ends lost 2 bases and 6 bases, in that order; junction bases with no gene match: 1. There are 14 residues in the CDR3. CDR3 coding DNA: TGTGCCAGTAGTATACGGGACAGGGGTCAGCCCCAGCATTTT. Encoded protein: CASSIRDRGQPQHF.

V is TRBV9 and J is TRBJ1-3; 9 bases are shared with TRBD1. Trimming cost V 3 bases and J 3 bases; bases outside gene matches: 4. The CDR3 runs 15 residues. Germline loops: CDR1 SGDLS, CDR2 YYNGEE. The CDR3 bases are TGTGCCAGCAGCGGTACAGGGGGCGGTGGAAACACCATATATTTT. This codes for CASSGTGGGGNTIYF.

The chain joins TRBV28 to TRBJ2-5; 8 bases align to TRBD2. The CDR3 length is 17 residues. CDR1 is MDHEN, CDR2 SYDVKM, per germline. V trimming: 2 bases; J trimming: 7 bases; junction bases outside the gene matches: 15. The CDR3 reads CASSLGSFAGGPGTQYF. The CDR3 DNA follows: TGTGCCAGCAGTTTAGGATCCTTTGCGGGGGGACCAGGGACCCAGTACTTC.

V and J are TRBV24-1 and TRBJ1-2, with D perhaps matching TRBD1 (6 bases). Trimming left V 3 bases short and J 4 bases short, with 8 bases between. The CDR3 loop spans 13 amino acids. Germline-derived CDR1 and CDR2 are KGHDR and SFDVKD. CDR3 amino acids: CATSDTGSYGYTF. CDR3 sequence (DNA): TGTGCCACCAGTGATACAGGGTCCTATGGCTACACCTTC.

The rearrangement joins TRBV11-3 to TRBJ2-7, with 7 bases matching TRBD2. The length of the CDR3 is 20 residues. V was clipped by 0 bases and J by 2 bases; unmatched bases: 19. CDR1 and CDR2 (germline): SGHNT, YENEEA. The CDR3 loop is CASSLEGNSLWAGETYEQYF. For the CDR3, the DNA is TGTGCCAGCAGCTTAGAGGGCAACAGCCTGTGGGCGGGGGAAACCTACGAGCAGTACTTC. Based on the CDR3 plus reference TRBV11-3 and TRBJ2-7, the full variable domain is EAGVVQSPRYKIIEKKQPVAFWCNPISGHNTLYWYLQNLGQGPELLIRYENEEAVDDSQLPKDRFSAERLKGVDSTLKIQPAELGDSAVYLCASSLEGNSLWAGETYEQYFGPGTRLTVT.